These 29 T cell receptor beta chains came from one sample sequenced in a study of breast tumors, draining lymph nodes, adjacent tissues. TCRdb recomputed calls from the multiplex PCR reads with MiXCR, one row per CDR3 protein. The repertoire has some 21,000 distinct CDR3 sequences, roughly 50% of them found once; the top ten carry roughly 7.4%. The sequencing sample was made of breast tumor tissue. The receptors here all came from a female donor with breast cancer. Some clones in this sample may be carry-over from other donors' samples.

The chain carries TRBV7-3 and TRBJ2-3, with TRBD2 as a possible D gene (6 bases). Germline V gene lookup returns CDR1 SGHTA and CDR2 FQGTGA. The CDR3 extends over 19 amino acids. V was pared by 3 bases and J by 0 bases, with 22 bases between. The chain's CDR3 is CASSLGSGLQAVSTDTQYF. As DNA, the CDR3 is TGTGCCAGCAGCTTGGGTAGCGGCCTCCAGGCTGTGAGCACAGATACGCAGTATTTT.

V usage is TRBV5-1 and J usage is TRBJ1-5, with D possibly being TRBD1 (5 bases). CDR3 length: 15 amino acids. Germline values: CDR1 SGHRS, CDR2 YFSETQ. V was clipped by 2 bases and J by 2 bases, with 11 bases between them. The CDR3 protein is CASSFVLRGNQPQHF. The DNA of the CDR3 is TGCGCCAGCAGCTTCGTTCTCAGGGGCAATCAGCCCCAGCATTTT.

This clonotype was counted ten times or more. The chain combines TRBV5-1 with TRBJ2-3; weak D call: TRBD2 (5 bases). V was trimmed by 1 base and J by 7 bases, leaving 7 bases between them. The length of the CDR3 is 12 residues. CDR1 SGHRS and CDR2 YFSETQ come from the germline V gene. This chain's CDR3 is CASSLSGNTQYF. CDR3 coding DNA: TGCGCCAGCAGCTTGTCGGGAAATACGCAGTATTTT.

Comments on this clonotype: A junction boundary mismatches the germline segment, possibly from a read error. The V gene is TRBV7-2, the J gene TRBJ2-7; the D gene is possibly TRBD2 (5 bases). CDR3 length equals 12 residues. Germline CDR1 reads SGHTA; CDR2 reads FQGNSA. CDR3 region: CASSLSSDERHF. The CDR3 DNA reads as TGTGCCAGCAGCCTGTCTTCCGACGAGCGGCACTTC.

This clonotype was recorded many times. This chain uses TRBV5-1 with TRBJ2-1; D unclear. CDR3 size: 15 residues. Germline CDR1 SGHRS, CDR2 YFSETQ. V dropped 6 bases and J dropped 0 bases, with 13 bases sitting between them. The CDR3 sequence: CASKGGQSSYNEQFF. The CDR3 region has the DNA TGCGCCAGCAAGGGCGGTCAGAGCTCCTACAATGAGCAGTTCTTC.

This clonotype is medium-sized in the sample. The chain has TRBV3-1 and TRBJ2-6; D ambiguous. V was shortened by 4 bases and J by 4 bases, with 8 bases between the two germline ends. This CDR3 spans 14 amino acids. CDR1 is LGHDT and CDR2 is YNNKEL in the germline V gene (reference sequence). CDR3 sequence (DNA): TGTGCCAGCAGCCCTCAATTGGGGGCCAACGTCCTGACTTTC. Residues: CASSPQLGANVLTF. The full variable domain, with the rest looked up from reference TRBV3-1 and TRBJ2-6, is DTAVSQTPKYLVTQMGNDKSIKCEQNLGHDTMYWYKQDSKKFLKIMFSYNNKELIINETVPNRFSPKSPDKAHLNLHINSLELGDSAVYFCASSPQLGANVLTFGAGSRLTVL.

Worth noting for this clonotype: A junction boundary mismatches the germline segment, possibly from a read error. The genes are TRBV4-3 and TRBJ2-3; TRBD2 matches at 8 bases. Germline CDR1 and CDR2: LGHNA and YSLEER. This CDR3 has 16 amino acids. CDR3 amino acids: CASRSSGHPSTDTRYF. CDR3 DNA sequence: TGCGCCAGCAGGTCTAGCGGGCACCCTAGCACAGATACGCGGTATTTT.

This clonotype was observed many times. The chain is built from TRBV5-6 and TRBJ2-3; 12 bases align to TRBD2. Germline V gene data show CDR1 as SGHDT and CDR2 as YYEEEE. The CDR3 has 18 residues. J lost 1 base, V lost 0 bases, and 6 bases had no gene match. CDR3 DNA sequence: TGTGCCAGCAGCTTGGAGGGACTAGCGGGTTCAGGCACAGATACGCAGTATTTT. Its translation: CASSLEGLAGSGTDTQYF.

Note on this clonotype: One base away lies a much larger clone, so this may be a sequencing read error. The rearrangement joins TRBV2 to TRBJ1-6; D perhaps matches TRBD1 (5 bases). This CDR3 is built from 14 residues. CDR1 and CDR2 from the germline V gene are SNHLY and FYNNEI. The CDR3, as DNA: TGTGCCAGCAGTGATGGTAGGGGAGATTCACTCCTCCACTTT. Amino acid sequence: CASSDGRGDSLLHF.

The chain is built from TRBV6-1 and TRBJ2-3, with D perhaps matching TRBD2 (5 bases). This CDR3 has 13 residues. V lost 3 bases and J lost 5, with 9 bases in between. Germline values: CDR1 MNHNS, CDR2 SASEGT. The CDR3 region is CASSDPGIDTQYF. CDR3 coding DNA: TGTGCCAGCAGTGATCCCGGGATAGATACGCAGTATTTT.

This clonotype was seen at least ten times. This rearrangement joins TRBV19 to TRBJ1-6; 10 positions match TRBD1. V trimming: 6 bases; J trimming: 9 bases; junction bases outside the gene matches: 5. This CDR3 is 14 amino acids long. Looked up from germline, CDR1 is LNHDA and CDR2 is SQIVND (reference sequence). CDR3 in DNA: TGTGCCAGTAGAGGGACAGGGGAAACTTCACCCCTCCACTTT. As protein: CASRGTGETSPLHF.

The rearrangement links TRBV20-1 to TRBJ2-7, with TRBD2 matching over 8 bases. The CDR3 consists of 14 residues. J lost 5 bases, V lost 3 bases, and 9 bases had no gene match. Germline V CDR1 and CDR2: DFQATT, SNEGSKA (reference sequence). DNA of the CDR3: TGCAGTGCTAGGTCCGCACCAGCGGGAGACGAGCAGTACTTC. Protein: CSARSAPAGDEQYF.

A word on this clonotype: This may come from a read error, since a much larger clone is one base off. The gene calls are TRBV27 and TRBJ2-4, with a weak D call TRBD1 (5 bases). The germline CDR1 and CDR2 sequences are MNHEY and SMNVEV (reference sequence). Trimming pared 4 bases from V and 11 bases from J, leaving 9 bases between. CDR3 length: 11 residues. The chain's CDR3 is CASSYRNVQYF. The CDR3 coding sequence is TGTGCCAGCAGTTACAGGAACGTTCAGTACTTC.

For this clonotype: One junction end does not reproduce the germline sequence, and a read error may be involved. The chain carries TRBV20-1 and TRBJ2-3; 10 nucleotides line up with TRBD2. The CDR3 is 15 residues long. Germline V gives CDR1 DFQATT, CDR2 SNEGSKA (reference sequence). CDR3 in amino acids: CSVLSGTSVTDTLYF. The CDR3 DNA follows: TGTAGTGTCCTATCCGGGACTAGCGTGACAGATACGCTGTATTTT.

This clonotype was seen ten or more times. The V gene is TRBV12-5, the J gene TRBJ2-2, with no clear D. Deletions cut 1 base from V and 7 bases from J, with 4 bases between. The CDR3 extends over 12 amino acids. Germline V CDR1 and CDR2: LGHNT, FRNRAP. CDR3 DNA: TGTGCTAGTGGTTTGGGGTACGGGGAGCTGTTTTTT. This sequence encodes CASGLGYGELFF.

This clonotype was seen many times. This rearrangement joins TRBV6-5 to TRBJ2-3; maybe TRBD2 (6 bases). Germline lookup yields CDR1 MNHEY and CDR2 SVGAGI. There are 14 residues in the CDR3. Trimming shortened V by 2 bases and J by 3 bases, and 9 bases separated the two germline ends. This CDR3 reads CASSYGTETDTQYF. The CDR3 bases are TGTGCCAGCAGTTACGGGACTGAGACAGATACGCAGTATTTT.

The gene calls are TRBV6-1 and TRBJ1-3; 9 nucleotides match TRBD1. This CDR3 region has 19 residues. Trimming at V came to 6 bases and at J to 1 base, leaving 16 bases not matched to a gene. Per germline, CDR1 MNHNS and CDR2 SASEGT. CDR3 nucleotide sequence: TGTGCCAGCAGCCCTTTTAACAGGGGGCTGTTCGAGTCTGGAAACACCATATATTTT. Amino acids: CASSPFNRGLFESGNTIYF.

Ten or more counts support this clonotype. This chain connects TRBV20-1 to TRBJ2-1; TRBD2 is a possible D gene (5 bases). The CDR3 length is 14 residues. Germline V gene lookup returns CDR1 DFQATT and CDR2 SNEGSKA (reference sequence). V lost 4 bases and J 3 bases, leaving 13 bases between the germline ends. This CDR3 is CSAIGGRGYNEQFF. CDR3 nucleotides: TGCAGTGCTATCGGAGGACGGGGCTACAATGAGCAGTTCTTC.

CDR3 bases: TGCAGCGTGCTTCCCAAGACCCAGTACTTC. This encodes CSVLPKTQYF. The rearrangement uses TRBV29-1 and TRBJ2-5; the D is unclear. From germline, CDR1 is SQVTM and CDR2 ANQGSEA. Between the trimmed V and J ends, which lost 6 bases and 6 bases, there was a span of 8 bases. This CDR3 spans 10 amino acids. Variable domain in full (rest from reference TRBV29-1 and TRBJ2-5): SAVISQKPSRDICQRGTSLTIQCQVDSQVTMMFWYRQQPGQSLTLIATANQGSEATYESGFVIDKFPISRPNLTFSTLTVSNMSPEDSSIYLCSVLPKTQYFGPGTRLLVL.

V usage is TRBV9 and J usage is TRBJ2-1; 11 positions agree with TRBD1. The germline V gene has CDR1 SGDLS and CDR2 YYNGEE. The CDR3 is made up of 14 amino acids. J gave up 6 bases and V 4 bases, and 3 bases lay outside the gene matches. This chain's CDR3 is CASSRTGGGNEQFF. The CDR3 DNA is TGTGCCAGCAGCCGGACAGGGGGCGGCAATGAGCAGTTCTTC.

By proportion, this clonotype is medium-sized. The V and J genes are TRBV6-4 and TRBJ2-3, with a tentative D call TRBD2 (6 bases). V lost 2 bases and J 5 bases, leaving 8 bases between the germline ends. CDR1 MRHNA and CDR2 SNTAGT come from the germline V gene. This CDR3 is built from 13 residues. CDR3 amino acids: CASSDGGGDTQYF. For the CDR3, the DNA is TGTGCCAGCAGTGACGGGGGAGGAGATACGCAGTATTTT.

This clonotype is medium-sized. The chain combines TRBV2 with TRBJ2-7; 11 positions match TRBD2. The CDR3 length is 15 residues. CDR1 is SNHLY and CDR2 is FYNNEI in the germline V gene. J gave up 4 bases and V 6 bases, and 8 bases lay outside the gene matches. CDR3 region: CASRDTSGSVYEQYF. CDR3 coding DNA: TGTGCCAGCAGGGATACTAGCGGGAGCGTATACGAGCAGTACTTC.

This chain links TRBV20-1 with TRBJ1-1; the D is unclear. CDR3 length: 13 residues. V lost 3 bases and J lost 2, with 10 bases in between. CDR1 is DFQATT, CDR2 SNEGSKA, per germline (reference sequence). The CDR3 coding sequence is TGCAGTGCTAGTGTGCAGATAAACACTGAAGCTTTCTTT. This translates into CSASVQINTEAFF.

This clonotype was recorded at least ten times. It may be a read error: a sequence one base away is much more abundant. The gene calls are TRBV5-6 and TRBJ1-2; TRBD1 might be the D (5 bases). V dropped 0 bases and J dropped 0 bases, with 9 bases sitting between them. This CDR3 is 15 amino acids long. From germline, CDR1 is SGHDT and CDR2 YYEEEE. The CDR3 region is CASSLEGATNYGYTF. In nucleotides, the CDR3 is TGTGCCAGCAGCTTGGAAGGGGCGACTAACTATGGCTACACCTTC.

The rearrangement uses TRBV29-1 and TRBJ2-7; TRBD1 or TRBD2 may be the D gene (5 bases each). The CDR3 is 13 residues long. The V end lost 8 bases, the J end lost 9 bases, and 23 bases lay between the germline ends. CDR1 SQVTM and CDR2 ANQGSEA come from the germline V gene. The CDR3 loop is CSFYGTGDQGQYF. Written as DNA, the CDR3 is TGCAGCTTTTACGGGACGGGCGACCAGGGGCAGTACTTC.

J is TRBJ1-5 and V is TRBV2; D might be TRBD1 (5 bases). V was pared by 8 bases and J by 3 bases, with 26 bases between. Germline lookup yields CDR1 SNHLY and CDR2 FYNNEI. The CDR3 sequence is 18 residues long. The CDR3 is CASGVGVRTYSDNQPQHF. The CDR3 DNA sequence: TGTGCCAGCGGGGTAGGGGTCCGAACATATAGCGACAATCAGCCCCAGCATTTT. The variable domain in full, completed from reference TRBV2 and TRBJ1-5, reads EPEVTQTPSHQVTQMGQEVILRCVPISNHLYFYWYRQILGQKVEFLVSFYNNEISEKSEIFDDQFSVERPDGSNFTLKIRSTKLEDSAMYFCASGVGVRTYSDNQPQHFGDGTRLSIL.

This clonotype was detected ten times or more. The chain employs TRBV5-1 and TRBJ2-7; 7 bases are a match to TRBD1. The J segment lost 5 bases and the V segment lost 0 bases, leaving 11 bases of the junction unmatched. The length of the CDR3 is 16 residues. CDR1 SGHRS and CDR2 YFSETQ come from the germline V gene. CDR3 DNA sequence: TGCGCCAGCAGCTTGGGGGGGTCGACAGGGTGGGACGAGCAGTACTTC. Its translation: CASSLGGSTGWDEQYF.

This clonotype came up many times. Being one base from a much bigger clone, this may be a read error. This chain links TRBV6-1 with TRBJ2-7, with D unclear. The CDR3 loop spans 15 amino acids. Trimming shortened V by 5 bases and J by 4 bases, and 18 bases separated the two germline ends. CDR1 and CDR2 (germline): MNHNS, SASEGT. In DNA form, the CDR3 reads TGTGCCAGCAGTCAAATTCACTACAACTCTTACGAGCAGTACTTC. Amino acids: CASSQIHYNSYEQYF.

This clonotype was recorded at least ten times. This chain uses TRBV5-1 with TRBJ2-3; the D call may be TRBD1 or TRBD2 (6 bases each). With 4 bases removed from V and 1 base from J, the gap between germline ends came to 16 bases. CDR3 length equals 16 residues. Germline CDR1 SGHRS, CDR2 YFSETQ. CDR3 in amino acids: CASSPNRGAGTDTQYF. CDR3 bases: TGCGCCAGCAGCCCGAATAGGGGGGCGGGCACAGATACGCAGTATTTT.